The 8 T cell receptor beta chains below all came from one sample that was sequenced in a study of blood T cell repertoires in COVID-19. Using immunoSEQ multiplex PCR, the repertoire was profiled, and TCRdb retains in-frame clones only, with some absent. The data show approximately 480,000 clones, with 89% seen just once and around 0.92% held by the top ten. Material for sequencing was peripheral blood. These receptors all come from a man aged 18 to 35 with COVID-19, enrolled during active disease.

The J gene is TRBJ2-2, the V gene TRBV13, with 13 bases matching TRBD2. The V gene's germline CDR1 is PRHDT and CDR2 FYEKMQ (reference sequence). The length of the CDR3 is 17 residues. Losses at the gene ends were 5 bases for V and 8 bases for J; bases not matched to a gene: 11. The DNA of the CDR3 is TGTGCCAGCAGCCCCTCCGGGGGACTAGCGGGATTGGGGGAGCTGTTTTTT. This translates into CASSPSGGLAGLGELFF.

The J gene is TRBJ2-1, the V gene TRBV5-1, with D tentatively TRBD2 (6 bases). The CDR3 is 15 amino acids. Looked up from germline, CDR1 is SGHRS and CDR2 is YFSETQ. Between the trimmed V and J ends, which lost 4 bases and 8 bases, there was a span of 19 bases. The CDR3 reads CASSRRDGSLDEQFF. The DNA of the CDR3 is TGCGCCAGCAGCCGCCGAGACGGGAGTCTCGATGAGCAGTTCTTC.

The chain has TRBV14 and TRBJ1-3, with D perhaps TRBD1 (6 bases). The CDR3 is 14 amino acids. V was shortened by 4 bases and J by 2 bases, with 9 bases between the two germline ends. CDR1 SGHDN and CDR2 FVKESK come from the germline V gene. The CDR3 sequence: CASSPGHAGNTIYF. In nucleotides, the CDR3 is TGTGCCAGCAGCCCGGGACATGCTGGAAACACCATATATTTT. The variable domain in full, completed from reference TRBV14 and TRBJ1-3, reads EAGVTQFPSHSVIEKGQTVTLRCDPISGHDNLYWYRRVMGKEIKFLLHFVKESKQDESGMPNNRFLAERTGGTYSTLKVQPAELEDSGVYFCASSPGHAGNTIYFGEGSWLTVV.

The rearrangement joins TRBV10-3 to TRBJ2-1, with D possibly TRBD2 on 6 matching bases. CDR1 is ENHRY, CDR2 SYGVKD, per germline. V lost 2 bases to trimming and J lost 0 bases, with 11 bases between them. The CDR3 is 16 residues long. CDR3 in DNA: TGTGCCATCAGTGAGGGCGGGGCCTTCTCCTACAATGAGCAGTTCTTC. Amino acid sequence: CAISEGGAFSYNEQFF.

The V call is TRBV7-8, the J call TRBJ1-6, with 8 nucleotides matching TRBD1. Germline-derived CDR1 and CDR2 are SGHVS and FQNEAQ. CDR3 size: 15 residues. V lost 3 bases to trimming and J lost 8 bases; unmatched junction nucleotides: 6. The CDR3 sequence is CASSLGRGRDSPLHF. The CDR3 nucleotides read TGTGCCAGCAGCTTGGGCAGGGGGCGGGATTCACCCCTCCACTTT.

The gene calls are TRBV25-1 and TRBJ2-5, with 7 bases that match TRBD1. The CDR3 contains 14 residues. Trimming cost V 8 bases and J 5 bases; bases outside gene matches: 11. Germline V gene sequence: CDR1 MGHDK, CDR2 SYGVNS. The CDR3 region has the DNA TGTGCCAGCTCCGAACAGGGGCTTGGTGAGACCCAGTACTTC. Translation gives CASSEQGLGETQYF.

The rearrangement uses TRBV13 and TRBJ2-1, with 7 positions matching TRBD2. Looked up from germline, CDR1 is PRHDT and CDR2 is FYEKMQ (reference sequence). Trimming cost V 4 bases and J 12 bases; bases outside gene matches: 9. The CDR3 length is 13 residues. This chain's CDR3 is CASSSGTTAWQFF. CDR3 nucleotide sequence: TGTGCCAGCAGCTCCGGGACTACTGCTTGGCAGTTCTTC.

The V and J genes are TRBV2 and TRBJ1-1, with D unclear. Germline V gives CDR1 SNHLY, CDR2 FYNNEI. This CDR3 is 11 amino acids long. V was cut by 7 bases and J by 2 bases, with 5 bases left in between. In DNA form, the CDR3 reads TGTGCCAGCACACAAAACACTGAAGCTTTCTTT. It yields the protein CASTQNTEAFF. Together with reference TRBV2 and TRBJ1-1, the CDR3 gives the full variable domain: EPEVTQTPSHQVTQMGQEVILRCVPISNHLYFYWYRQILGQKVEFLVSFYNNEISEKSEIFDDQFSVERPDGSNFTLKIRSTKLEDSAMYFCASTQNTEAFFGQGTRLTVV.